A selection of T cell receptor beta chains follows, all from one sample in a study of siplizumab effects on memory and regulatory T cells. Clones were sequenced by immunoSEQ multiplex PCR, and TCRdb holds only the in-frame ones, with some missing. The table records around 100,000 clones, 94% of them present only once. Sequencing was done on a sample of non-Treg CD4+ T cells sorted from blood. These receptors all come from a human donor in good health. CDR3s include the opening cysteine and the closing phenylalanine or tryptophan. D genes are given only for firm matches. Rows give clone size only sometimes, using once, few, many, or a class for an expanded clone.

clone_size	v_call	j_call	d_call	cdr3_nt	cdr3_aa
-	TRBV27	TRBJ2-3	-	TGTGCCAGCAGTTTAAATGATGGGGGATCCGATACGCAGTATTTT	CASSLNDGGSDTQYF
-	TRBV6-5	TRBJ2-7	TRBD1	TGTGCCAGCAGTTACTCTCAGGGGGCTATTGAGCAGTACTTC	CASSYSQGAIEQYF
-	TRBV28	TRBJ1-5	-	TGTGCCAGCAGCCAAGTCATACGGTCGAGCAATCAGCCCCAGCATTTT	CASSQVIRSSNQPQHF
-	TRBV5-1	TRBJ2-3	TRBD1	TGCGCCAGCAGCGTGGGACAGAACACAGATACGCAGTATTTT	CASSVGQNTDTQYF
many	TRBV19	TRBJ2-3	-	TGTGCCAGTAATGAGGGCACAGATACGCAGTATTTT	CASNEGTDTQYF
-	TRBV28	TRBJ1-3	-	TGTGCCAGTTACGACGGGAGCTCTGGAAACACCATATATTTT	CASYDGSSGNTIYF
once	TRBV5-4	TRBJ2-3	-	TGTGCCAGCAGCTCACAGGGAGCAGATACGCAGTATTTT	CASSSQGADTQYF
-	TRBV19	TRBJ2-5	-	TGTGCCAGTAGTATAGATTCCCTGGGGAGGTCCCAGTACTTC	CASSIDSLGRSQYF
once	TRBV29-1	TRBJ2-4	TRBD1	TGCAGCGCCGAGGGCGGGAACAGGGGGTGGGCCAAAAACATTCAGTACTTC	CSAEGGNRGWAKNIQYF
-	TRBV19	TRBJ2-3	-	TGTGCCAGTAGTACTAACAGGGTTGGCACAGATACGCAGTATTTT	CASSTNRVGTDTQYF
-	TRBV18	TRBJ1-1	TRBD1	TGTGCCAGCTCACCCACAGGGGGTATAATGAACACTGAAGCTTTCTTT	CASSPTGGIMNTEAFF
-	TRBV6-5	TRBJ2-7	-	TGTGCCAGCAGTTACAGTCATCAGGGTCCCTACGAGCAGTACTTC	CASSYSHQGPYEQYF
-	TRBV19	TRBJ2-7	TRBD2	TGTGCCAGTAGTATAACAGGACTAGCGGGAGGGCCCCCCTACGAGCAGTACTTC	CASSITGLAGGPPYEQYF
once	TRBV28	TRBJ1-5	-	TGTGCCAGCAGTACACAGGGTAGCAATCAGCCCCAGCATTTT	CASSTQGSNQPQHF
-	TRBV6-1	TRBJ1-5	TRBD1	TGTGCCAGCAGTGGGACAGGGATGATGGGTCAGCCCCAGCATTTT	CASSGTGMMGQPQHF
once	TRBV13	TRBJ2-3	TRBD2	TGTGCCAGCAGCCTCATAGGGGAGGGTACGCAGTATTTT	CASSLIGEGTQYF
-	TRBV9	TRBJ2-1	-	TGTGCCAGCAGCGTAGGGACAGTGTCTGAGCAGTTCTTC	CASSVGTVSEQFF
-	TRBV10-3	TRBJ2-1	TRBD2	TGTGCCATCAGTGATAGCGGGAACTCCTACAATGAGCAGTTCTTC	CAISDSGNSYNEQFF
-	TRBV11-2	TRBJ2-7	TRBD1	TGTGCCAGCAGCTTAGTAGGACAGGTTGACTCCTACGAGCAGTACTTC	CASSLVGQVDSYEQYF
once	TRBV5-1	TRBJ2-3	-	TGCGCCAGCAGCTTGGATTACGGTAGGACTCCCTATTTT	CASSLDYGRTPYF
-	TRBV6-1	TRBJ2-7	TRBD2	TGTGCCAGCAGTGAAGGTCCTAGCGGGTACGAGCAGTACTTC	CASSEGPSGYEQYF
-	TRBV5-4	TRBJ2-7	TRBD2	TGTGCCAGCAGCTTAGCGGGAGGGACCTACGAGCAGTACTTC	CASSLAGGTYEQYF
-	TRBV6-1	TRBJ2-7	TRBD2	TGTGCCAGCAGTGAAGGACTAGCGTCAATCTCGTACGAGCAGTACTTC	CASSEGLASISYEQYF
-	TRBV5-1	TRBJ2-5	TRBD2	TGCGCCAGCAGCCCCATAGCGGGGGGGATCGAGACCCAGTACTTC	CASSPIAGGIETQYF
-	TRBV19	TRBJ1-5	-	TGTGCCAGTAGTCTCCAAGGGCGGGGGTTTAGCAATCAGCCCCAGCATTTT	CASSLQGRGFSNQPQHF
once	TRBV4-1	TRBJ2-1	TRBD1	TGCGCCAGCAGCCAAGGACAGGGTTCCTACAATGAGCAGTTCTTC	CASSQGQGSYNEQFF
few	TRBV2	TRBJ2-7	-	TGTGCCAGCAGTGCGTCGACAGGTCTCGAGCAGTACTTC	CASSASTGLEQYF
-	TRBV5-6	TRBJ2-3	TRBD2	TGTGCCAGCAGCTTGATCAGCGGGAGAGGAGATACGCAGTATTTT	CASSLISGRGDTQYF
-	TRBV10-3	TRBJ2-1	TRBD2	TGTGCCATCAGTGAGGGTGTAGCGGGATGGGGGAATGAGCAGTTCTTC	CAISEGVAGWGNEQFF
-	TRBV18	TRBJ2-5	-	TGTGCCAGCTCACCACGGGAGAAGCAAGAGACCCAGTACTTC	CASSPREKQETQYF
-	TRBV5-4	TRBJ1-5	-	TGTGCCAGCAGCTTGTCCCCCCGTCAGCCCCAGCATTTT	CASSLSPRQPQHF
-	TRBV5-1	TRBJ2-5	-	TGCGCCAGCAGCGCCGGTTGGGGGCAGGAGACCCAGTACTTC	CASSAGWGQETQYF
-	TRBV7-3	TRBJ2-1	-	TGTGCCAGCAGCCCGTTTATGGGGGAGCAGTTCTTC	CASSPFMGEQFF
once	TRBV4-2	TRBJ2-1	TRBD2	TGTGCCAGCAGCTCCCGTCCCGGGACTAGCGGGAGGGCCTATGAGCAGTTCTTC	CASSSRPGTSGRAYEQFF
-	TRBV19	TRBJ2-7	TRBD1	TGTGCCAGTTCGATGACAGGGGCTTTTTTCTCCGAGCAGTACTTC	CASSMTGAFFSEQYF
-	TRBV4-1	TRBJ2-1	TRBD2	TGCGCCAGCAGCCAAGTTGGGACTAGCGGGAGGGCCCTCGCCAATGAGCAGTTCTTC	CASSQVGTSGRALANEQFF
-	TRBV18	TRBJ2-5	-	TGTGCCAGCTCACAAAGAAGGGAAGAGACCCAGTACTTC	CASSQRREETQYF
-	TRBV2	TRBJ2-1	-	TGTGCCAGGGGGGGACAACCCAATGAGCAGTTCTTC	CARGGQPNEQFF
-	TRBV5-1	TRBJ2-1	TRBD2	TGCGCCAGCAGCTTTGGCCAAACTAGCGGGAATGAGCAGTTCTTC	CASSFGQTSGNEQFF
-	TRBV7-9	TRBJ2-2	-	TGTGCCAGCAGCTCTCAGGCGGGACCGAACACCGGGGAGCTGTTTTTT	CASSSQAGPNTGELFF
-	TRBV29-1	TRBJ2-5	TRBD1	TGCAGCGTTGACGGGACAGGGGCCGGAGAGACCCAGTACTTC	CSVDGTGAGETQYF
-	TRBV14	TRBJ2-1	TRBD2	TGTGCCAGCAGCCCCGGGACTAGCGGAAACAATGAGCAGTTCTTC	CASSPGTSGNNEQFF
-	TRBV7-2	TRBJ1-4	-	TGTGCCAGCAGCGTACAGGGAACTAATGAAAAACTGTTTTTT	CASSVQGTNEKLFF
-	TRBV6-6	TRBJ2-4	-	TGTGCCAGCACATTATCGGACCAAGGGAACATTCAGTACTTC	CASTLSDQGNIQYF